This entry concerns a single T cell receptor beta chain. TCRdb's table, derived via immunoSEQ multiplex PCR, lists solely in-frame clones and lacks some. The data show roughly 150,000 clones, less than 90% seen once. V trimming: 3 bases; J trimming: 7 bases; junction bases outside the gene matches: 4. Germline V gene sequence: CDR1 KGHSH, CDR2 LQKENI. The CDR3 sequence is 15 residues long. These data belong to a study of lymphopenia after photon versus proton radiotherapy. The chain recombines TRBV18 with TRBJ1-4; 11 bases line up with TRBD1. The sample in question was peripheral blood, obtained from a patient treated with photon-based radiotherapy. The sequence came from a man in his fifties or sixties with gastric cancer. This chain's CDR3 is CASSPFGTGGEKLFF. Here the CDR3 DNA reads TGTGCCAGCTCACCCTTCGGGACAGGGGGTGAAAAACTGTTTTTT. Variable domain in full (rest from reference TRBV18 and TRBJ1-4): NAGVMQNPRHLVRRRGQEARLRCSPMKGHSHVYWYRQLPEEGLKFMVYLQKENIIDESGMPKERFSAEFPKEGPSILRIQQVVRGDSAAYFCASSPFGTGGEKLFFGSGTQLSVL.